A single sample is the source of the 21 T cell receptor beta chains below, sequenced in a study of blood T cell repertoires in COVID-19. Clones were read by immunoSEQ multiplex PCR, and TCRdb kept only the in-frame ones, dropping some. This sample yields roughly 430,000 clones, of which roughly 88% are seen a single time; 1.4% to 1.5% belongs to the top ten. The sequenced sample consisted of PBMCs or T cells enriched from blood (not recorded which). The receptors come from a woman in her late teens or twenties who had been exposed to COVID-19.

The chain links TRBV3-1 (or the pseudogene TRBV3-2) to TRBJ1-4; 7 nucleotides agree with TRBD1. This CDR3 has 13 residues. The trim removed 5 bases at V and 5 bases at J, leaving 2 bases unmatched. Germline V CDR1 and CDR2: LGHDT, YNNKEL (reference sequence). The CDR3 coding sequence is TGTGCCAGCAGCTCGGACAGGAATGAAAAACTGTTTTTT. This codes for CASSSDRNEKLFF.

V is TRBV27 and J is TRBJ2-7; D is ambiguous. With 6 bases removed from V and 2 bases from J, the gap between germline ends came to 17 bases. Germline assignment: CDR1 MNHEY and CDR2 SMNVEV (reference sequence). The CDR3 sequence is 15 residues long. CDR3 sequence reads: CASRTATNPTYEQYF. The CDR3 region has the DNA TGTGCCAGCAGGACGGCAACTAACCCTACCTACGAGCAGTACTTC.

This chain uses TRBV19 with TRBJ2-7, with TRBD2 identical over 11 bases. The CDR3 extends over 14 amino acids. J gave up 6 bases and V 7 bases, and 8 bases lay outside the gene matches. Germline V gives CDR1 LNHDA, CDR2 SQIVND (reference sequence). The CDR3 bases are TGTGCCAGTAAACTAGCGGGAGTCGGTGGCGAGCAGTACTTC. This sequence encodes CASKLAGVGGEQYF.

V is TRBV19 and J is TRBJ1-2; no clear D gene. The germline CDR1 and CDR2 sequences are LNHDA and SQIVND (reference sequence). The ends were cut back, 2 bases at V and 2 bases at J, with 12 bases in the middle. This CDR3 has 15 residues. The DNA for the CDR3 is TGTGCCAGTAGTATATACCGAGATCCAAACTATGGCTACACCTTC. Protein sequence: CASSIYRDPNYGYTF.

The gene calls are TRBV6-5 and TRBJ1-6, with D perhaps matching TRBD1 (6 bases). V lost 4 bases to trimming and J lost 9 bases, with 10 bases between them. The V gene's germline CDR1 is MNHEY and CDR2 SVGAGI. CDR3 length: 13 residues. The CDR3 coding sequence is TGTGCCAGCAGTTCGGAAGGGGGTTCACCCCTCCACTTT. As protein: CASSSEGGSPLHF.

This clone was counted at least ten times. This chain joins TRBV2 and TRBJ2-2; D unclear. This CDR3 spans 12 amino acids. V gave up 6 bases and J gave up 1 base, with 3 bases separating them. The germline V gene has CDR1 SNHLY and CDR2 FYNNEI. For the CDR3, the DNA is TGTGCCAGCAGACAGAACACCGGGGAGCTGTTTTTT. This sequence encodes CASRQNTGELFF.

This clone is a singleton in its sample. The chain carries TRBV2 and TRBJ2-7; 10 bases map to TRBD2. CDR1 and CDR2 from the germline V gene are SNHLY and FYNNEI. V was pared by 0 bases and J by 2 bases, with 4 bases of the junction left unmatched. The CDR3 is 16 amino acids. The CDR3 sequence: CASSEALLAGAYEQYF. DNA of the CDR3: TGTGCCAGCAGTGAAGCGCTTCTAGCGGGGGCCTACGAGCAGTACTTC.

The rearrangement joins TRBV20-1 to TRBJ2-7; D is unclear. The CDR3 contains 12 residues. The V gene's germline CDR1 is DFQATT and CDR2 SNEGSKA (reference sequence). The V end lost 3 bases, the J end lost 4 bases, and 10 bases lay between the germline ends. The chain's CDR3 is CSASATNYEQYF. Here the CDR3 DNA reads TGCAGTGCTAGTGCCACTAATTACGAGCAGTACTTC.

V is TRBV28 and J is TRBJ2-7; 9 positions match TRBD2. The CDR3 totals 14 residues. Germline assignment: CDR1 MDHEN and CDR2 SYDVKM. After removal of 8 bases from V and 2 bases from J, the junction contained 7 bases not matched to a gene. Written as DNA, the CDR3 is TGTGCCAGCGTTTTTAGCGGGAGCCCCTACGAGCAGTACTTC. This sequence encodes CASVFSGSPYEQYF.

The CDR3, as DNA: TGTGCCAGCAGCCACTGGACAGGCGTGAACACTGAAGCTTTCTTT. Amino acids: CASSHWTGVNTEAFF. The rearrangement joins TRBV5-4 to TRBJ1-1; 7 bases are shared with TRBD1. With V trimmed by 4 bases and J by 0 bases, 6 bases remained unmatched. CDR1 SGHNT and CDR2 YYREEE come from the germline V gene (reference sequence). The CDR3 sequence is 15 residues long.

DNA of the CDR3: TGTGCCAGCAGTTACTCTTTTCGGGGCTACGAGCAGTACTTC. Translating it yields CASSYSFRGYEQYF. The chain uses TRBV6-2 or TRBV6-3 and TRBJ2-7; tentative D call: TRBD2 (5 bases). Germline CDR1 and CDR2: MNHEY and SVGEGT. V lost 0 bases and J 3 bases, leaving 9 bases between the germline ends. The CDR3 sequence is 14 residues long.

This clone showed up just a few times. The chain is built from TRBV6-5 and TRBJ1-2, with D tentatively TRBD1 (5 bases). CDR3 size: 13 residues. Germline values: CDR1 MNHEY, CDR2 SVGAGI. V shed 0 bases and J shed 8 bases, with 10 bases lying between them. The CDR3 sequence: CASSYSVGAGYTF. CDR3 bases: TGTGCCAGCAGTTACTCGGTAGGGGCGGGCTACACCTTC.

This clone occurred once. V is TRBV19 and J is TRBJ2-4; 8 nucleotides line up with TRBD2. Germline V CDR1 and CDR2: LNHDA, SQIVND (reference sequence). There are 16 residues in the CDR3. V lost 3 bases to trimming and J lost 8 bases; unmatched junction nucleotides: 12. The CDR3 nucleotides are TGTGCCAGTAGTATGGGGACCGGACTAGCTTTCGACATTCAGTACTTC. Translation: CASSMGTGLAFDIQYF.

In the case of this clone: The sample has other DNA sequences that encode this CDR3 too. The chain couples TRBV5-4 to TRBJ2-3; 13 nucleotides match TRBD2. CDR3 length equals 16 residues. Trimming removed 4 bases from V and 2 bases from J; junction bases left unmatched: 4. The germline V gene has CDR1 SGHNT and CDR2 YYREEE (reference sequence). Here the CDR3 reads CASSPLAGGATDTQYF. The CDR3 nucleotides are TGTGCCAGCAGCCCACTAGCGGGGGGGGCCACAGATACGCAGTATTTT.

The V gene is TRBV4-1, the J gene TRBJ1-2; D not certain. The ends were cut back, 3 bases at V and 3 bases at J, with 14 bases in the middle. Germline CDR1 and CDR2: MGHRA and YSYEKL. This CDR3 is 15 amino acids long. CDR3 sequence reads: CASSQSHSPDYGYTF. The CDR3 DNA is TGCGCCAGCAGCCAGTCTCACTCCCCGGACTATGGCTACACCTTC.

This clone came up a few times. The rearrangement uses TRBV27 and TRBJ2-6, with 10 bases fitting TRBD1. CDR1 MNHEY and CDR2 SMNVEV come from the germline V gene (reference sequence). CDR3 size: 17 residues. V lost 6 bases, J lost 0 bases, and 5 bases stayed unmatched. DNA for the CDR3: TGTGCCAGCAGGGCCGGGACAGGGGTCTCTGGGGCCAACGTCCTGACTTTC. It is translated as CASRAGTGVSGANVLTF.

V and J are TRBV19 and TRBJ1-1; 7 nucleotides line up with TRBD1. The CDR3 sequence is 16 residues long. J lost 4 bases, V lost 5 bases, and 13 bases had no gene match. The germline gives CDR1 LNHDA, CDR2 SQIVND (reference sequence). CDR3 nucleotide sequence: TGTGCCAGTAGTGGCGATCGGACAGGTGCTAGCACTGAAGCTTTCTTT. This gives the protein CASSGDRTGASTEAFF.

CDR3 bases: TGCGCCAGCAGCCAACCTTACAGCAAGAACTATGGCTACACCTTC. Encoded protein: CASSQPYSKNYGYTF. The chain combines TRBV4-3 with TRBJ1-2; no reliable D call. The V gene's germline CDR1 is LGHNA and CDR2 YSLEER. This CDR3 contains 15 residues. With 2 bases removed from V and 2 bases from J, the gap between germline ends came to 12 bases.

The rearrangement joins TRBV23-1 to TRBJ2-5; 8 positions match TRBD1. TRBV23-1 is an open reading frame whose function is uncertain. V lost 0 bases and J lost 1; bases outside the gene matches: 7. CDR3 length: 17 amino acids. DNA of the CDR3: TGCGCCAGCAGTCAATCCCAATCTGGACAGGGCCAAGAGACCCAGTACTTC. Its protein is CASSQSQSGQGQETQYF.

The J gene is TRBJ2-3, the V gene TRBV18, with 8 bases fitting TRBD1. V was clipped by 3 bases and J by 3 bases; unmatched bases: 5. The CDR3 has 15 amino acids. Germline loops: CDR1 KGHSH, CDR2 LQKENI. The DNA for the CDR3 is TGTGCCAGCTCACCCCGGACAGGGAAAACAGATACGCAGTATTTT. It specifies CASSPRTGKTDTQYF.

This clone was detected a few times. The gene calls are TRBV6-5 and TRBJ1-2; 7 nucleotides line up with TRBD1. This CDR3 is 13 amino acids long. Germline V gene data show CDR1 as MNHEY and CDR2 as SVGAGI. V shed 5 bases and J 7 bases; nucleotides not matched to a gene: 7. The CDR3 DNA sequence: TGTGCCAGCAGTCCGGGACAGTCTACTGGCTACACCTTC. It is translated as CASSPGQSTGYTF.